This TCR beta chain emerged from a study of vaccination and CD4 T cells after COVID-19. Cultured CD4+ T cells had their DNA profiled by the Oncomine TCR Beta short-read assay. TCRdb independently ran MiXCR on the PCR reads; one entry per CDR3 protein. The sample lists over 9,500 distinct CDR3 sequences, 44% occurring once. Treatment here: roughly nine-day PBMC culture with coronavirus spike peptide pools or control peptides (ViraFEST assay). Peptide pool stimulation in ViraFEST expanded antigen-specific T cells, whose TCRs were then sequenced. This CDR3 comprises 14 residues. Deletions cut 5 bases from V and 0 bases from J, with 11 bases between. From germline, CDR1 is SGHRS and CDR2 YFSETQ. A note on this clonotype: The antigen is undetermined.

Source material: CD4+ T cells from blood, cultured in vitro. The source of this sequence is a human donor who had recovered from COVID-19. This chain connects TRBV5-1 to TRBJ1-1; D is ambiguous. CDR3 bases: TGCGCCAGCAGTCTGGAGAAACTGAACACTGAAGCTTTCTTT. Residues: CASSLEKLNTEAFF.